These 28 T cell receptor beta chains were all obtained from the same sample, sequenced in a study of Ad26.COV2.S vaccination and SARS-CoV-2 variants. The treatment: over 15 received Ad26.COV2.S at low or high dose, single or two shots; 5 received placebo; per-sample allocation not given. On day 63 after the first injection, vaccine and placebo recipients gave samples. Method: immunoSEQ multiplex PCR; TCRdb's copy keeps in-frame clones and lacks some. The sample carries roughly 510,000 clones, approximately 90% recorded once. The sample in question was peripheral blood, obtained in a trial of Ad26.COV2.S vaccine versus placebo. These receptors all come from a person between 18 and 59 years old who received the Ad26.COV2.S COVID-19 vaccine or a placebo.

This chain joins TRBV4-1 and TRBJ2-1; D uncertain. The germline CDR1 and CDR2 sequences are MGHRA and YSYEKL. Trimming pared 6 bases from V and 8 bases from J, leaving 14 bases between. The CDR3 has 13 amino acids. This chain's CDR3 is CASSQHWVDEQFF. DNA of the CDR3: TGCGCCAGCAGTCAGCACTGGGTAGATGAGCAGTTCTTC.

The chain is built from TRBV14 and TRBJ2-1, with 9 bases identical to TRBD2. This CDR3 spans 17 amino acids. CDR1 is SGHDN and CDR2 is FVKESK in the germline V gene. J gave up 3 bases and V 0 bases, and 6 bases lay outside the gene matches. CDR3 in amino acids: CASSQDPRTSDYNEQFF. CDR3 coding DNA: TGTGCCAGCAGCCAAGATCCGCGGACTAGCGACTACAATGAGCAGTTCTTC.

J is TRBJ2-7 and V is TRBV6-6, with D perhaps TRBD1 (6 bases). Germline V gene lookup returns CDR1 MNHNY and CDR2 SVGAGI (reference sequence). Trimming cost V 5 bases and J 6 bases, with 20 bases left between them. The CDR3 length is 15 residues. CDR3 protein: CASSQPGHPSVEQYF. CDR3 DNA: TGTGCCAGCAGTCAACCGGGACACCCTTCCGTCGAGCAGTACTTC.

V and J are TRBV27 and TRBJ2-2; TRBD1 might be the D (6 bases). Trimming shortened V by 2 bases and J by 5 bases, and 6 bases separated the two germline ends. CDR1 MNHEY and CDR2 SMNVEV come from the germline V gene (reference sequence). The CDR3 is 13 residues long. CDR3 residues: CASSLTGTGELFF. CDR3 DNA sequence: TGTGCCAGCAGTTTAACAGGGACCGGGGAGCTGTTTTTT.

This chain uses TRBV7-3 with TRBJ2-1; 9 nucleotides align to TRBD2. J was trimmed by 7 bases and V by 5 bases; bases with no gene match: 6. The CDR3 extends over 14 amino acids. The germline V gene has CDR1 SGHTA and CDR2 FQGTGA. CDR3 amino acids: CASSDVSGSNEQFF. The CDR3 nucleotides read TGTGCCAGCAGCGATGTTAGCGGGAGTAATGAGCAGTTCTTC. Using reference TRBV7-3 and TRBJ2-1 for the parts outside the CDR3, the full variable domain is GAGVSQTPSNKVTEKGKYVELRCDPISGHTALYWYRQSLGQGPEFLIYFQGTGAADDSGLPNDRFFAVRPEGSVSTLKIQRTERGDSAVYLCASSDVSGSNEQFFGPGTRLTVL.

This chain uses TRBV7-8 with TRBJ1-1; possibly TRBD1 for D (6 bases). The V gene's germline CDR1 is SGHVS and CDR2 FQNEAQ. V was clipped by 3 bases and J by 2 bases, with 13 bases between them. This CDR3 has 15 residues. The chain's CDR3 is CASSLDGQSNTEAFF. CDR3 DNA sequence: TGTGCCAGCAGCTTGGATGGACAGAGCAACACTGAAGCTTTCTTT.

The chain uses TRBV6-5 and TRBJ1-5; 8 nucleotides match TRBD1. V gave up 7 bases and J gave up 7 bases; unmatched junction bases: 9. This CDR3 is built from 14 residues. Germline CDR1 and CDR2: MNHEY and SVGAGI. The CDR3 spells CASNPTGAGQPQHF. CDR3 DNA: TGTGCCAGCAACCCGACAGGGGCCGGGCAGCCCCAGCATTTT.

In regard to this clone: Other nucleotide sequences in the sample specify the same CDR3. The chain couples TRBV19 to TRBJ1-4; D is undetermined. Trimming stripped 3 bases from V and 7 bases from J, with 6 bases between. The CDR3 spans 12 residues. Germline V gene data show CDR1 as LNHDA and CDR2 as SQIVND (reference sequence). The CDR3 DNA is TGTGCCAGTAGTATCCGCGGTGAAAAACTGTTTTTT. Protein: CASSIRGEKLFF.

J is TRBJ1-1 and V is TRBV5-6; possible D gene TRBD1, 5 bases. Deletions cut 5 bases from V and 0 bases from J, with 17 bases between. This CDR3 region has 16 residues. Germline CDR1 SGHDT, CDR2 YYEEEE. CDR3 protein: CASRTTRAGLNTEAFF. For the CDR3, the DNA is TGTGCCAGCAGAACCACCAGGGCAGGTTTGAACACTGAAGCTTTCTTT. Full variable domain (missing parts from reference TRBV5-6 and TRBJ1-1): DAGVTQSPTHLIKTRGQQVTLRCSPKSGHDTVSWYQQALGQGPQFIFQYYEEEERQRGNFPDRFSGHQFPNYSSELNVNALLLGDSALYLCASRTTRAGLNTEAFFGQGTRLTVV.

The chain has TRBV5-1 and TRBJ2-7; TRBD2 aligns across 7 bases. V shed 6 bases, J shed 3 bases, and the junction held 12 bases outside the gene matches. Germline values: CDR1 SGHRS, CDR2 YFSETQ. CDR3 length: 15 residues. Here the CDR3 reads CASKEAMSGVYEQYF. Written as DNA, the CDR3 is TGCGCCAGCAAAGAGGCGATGAGCGGGGTCTACGAGCAGTACTTC.

The chain employs TRBV7-6 and TRBJ1-1, with 8 bases lining up with TRBD1. The germline V gene encodes CDR1 SGHVS and CDR2 FNYEAQ. The CDR3 has 15 amino acids. With V trimmed by 7 bases and J by 1 base, 8 bases remained unmatched. As DNA, the CDR3 is TGTGCCAGCACTACAGGGGGTATCGGGAACACTGAAGCTTTCTTT. Its translation: CASTTGGIGNTEAFF.

The chain uses TRBV7-9 and TRBJ2-1; D is ambiguous. This CDR3 is 11 amino acids long. V shed 5 bases and J shed 7 bases, with 6 bases lying between them. In germline, CDR1 is SEHNR, CDR2 FQNEAQ (reference sequence). The CDR3 reads CASSEANEQFF. The CDR3 DNA reads as TGTGCCAGCAGCGAGGCTAATGAGCAGTTCTTC.

This sequence joins TRBV4-1 and TRBJ2-5; possible D gene TRBD2, 5 bases. Trimming pared 0 bases from V and 0 bases from J, leaving 11 bases between. The CDR3 is made up of 16 amino acids. In germline, CDR1 is MGHRA, CDR2 YSYEKL. CDR3 in amino acids: CASSQDRGGYQETQYF. In DNA form, the CDR3 reads TGCGCCAGCAGCCAAGATCGCGGCGGGTACCAAGAGACCCAGTACTTC.

The gene calls are TRBV4-3 and TRBJ1-5; 7 nucleotides match TRBD1. There are 16 residues in the CDR3. Losses at the gene ends were 0 bases for V and 3 bases for J; bases not matched to a gene: 5. Germline lookup yields CDR1 LGHNA and CDR2 YSLEER. The CDR3 sequence: CASSQEGGQNNQPQHF. CDR3 in DNA: TGCGCCAGCAGCCAAGAGGGGGGACAGAACAATCAGCCCCAGCATTTT.

In DNA form, the CDR3 reads TGTGCCAGCACCCGGGACACCGGTTTTGGTTCACGGAATCAGCCCCAGCATTTT. It specifies CASTRDTGFGSRNQPQHF. The V gene is TRBV5-8, the J gene TRBJ1-5; possible D gene TRBD1, 6 bases. CDR3 length equals 18 residues. V lost 6 bases and J 4 bases, leaving 26 bases between the germline ends. Per germline, CDR1 SGHTS and CDR2 YDEGEE. Together with reference TRBV5-8 and TRBJ1-5, the CDR3 gives the full variable domain: EAGVTQSPTHLIKTRGQQATLRCSPISGHTSVYWYQQALGLGLQFLLWYDEGEERNRGNFPPRFSGRQFPNYSSELNVNALELEDSALYLCASTRDTGFGSRNQPQHFGDGTRLSIL.

This clone was counted only a few times. The genes are TRBV6-5 and TRBJ2-7, with D possibly matching TRBD1 (5 bases). This CDR3 spans 12 amino acids. V was clipped by 6 bases and J by 4 bases, with 10 bases between them. The germline V gene has CDR1 MNHEY and CDR2 SVGAGI. The CDR3 sequence is CASSHRGYEQYF. The CDR3 region has the DNA TGTGCCAGCAGCCATAGGGGTTACGAGCAGTACTTC.

This clone was detected once. The chain couples TRBV15 to TRBJ1-5, with D possibly matching TRBD1 (6 bases). Trimming took off 4 bases at V and 7 bases at J, with 14 bases between the two ends. The V gene's germline CDR1 is LNHNV and CDR2 YYDKDF (reference sequence). The CDR3 extends over 14 amino acids. The CDR3 reads CATSNSGAGQPQHF. The DNA of the CDR3 is TGTGCCACCAGCAATTCGGGGGCAGGACAGCCCCAGCATTTT.

This chain connects TRBV7-2 to TRBJ1-2, with a tentative D call TRBD1 (5 bases). The germline V gene encodes CDR1 SGHTA and CDR2 FQGNSA. The CDR3 totals 14 residues. Trimming pared 5 bases from V and 10 bases from J, leaving 20 bases between. CDR3 bases: TGTGCCAGCAGCCTAGGAGGGGTTAGTAGTTACTACACCTTC. Protein product: CASSLGGVSSYYTF.

V and J are TRBV29-1 and TRBJ2-3; D gene uncertain. In germline, CDR1 is SQVTM, CDR2 ANQGSEA. V lost 4 bases and J lost 1, with 6 bases in between. This CDR3 has 12 residues. The CDR3: CSVVDGTDTQYF. The CDR3 bases are TGCAGCGTTGTGGATGGCACAGATACGCAGTATTTT.

In this sample, this clone turned up a few times. The chain recombines TRBV6-5 with TRBJ1-1, with no clear D. CDR3 length: 13 residues. V gave up 4 bases and J gave up 1 base, with 7 bases separating them. Looked up from germline, CDR1 is MNHEY and CDR2 is SVGAGI. CDR3 amino acids: CASSSAGNTEAFF. The CDR3 nucleotides read TGTGCCAGCAGTTCCGCAGGGAACACTGAAGCTTTCTTT.

The chain combines TRBV28 with TRBJ2-7; D is undetermined. V gave up 7 bases and J gave up 0 bases, with 10 bases separating them. CDR1 MDHEN and CDR2 SYDVKM come from the germline V gene. The CDR3 extends over 13 amino acids. The CDR3 nucleotides are TGTGCCAGCACCCACAGTATCTCCTACGAGCAGTACTTC. Its translation: CASTHSISYEQYF.

This CDR3 reads CASSLGLSITYEQYF. The CDR3, as DNA: TGTGCCAGCAGTTTAGGACTATCTATAACCTACGAGCAGTACTTC. The J gene is TRBJ2-7, the V gene TRBV27; a weak D match, TRBD2 (6 bases). Germline lookup yields CDR1 MNHEY and CDR2 SMNVEV (reference sequence). V was shortened by 2 bases and J by 2 bases, with 13 bases between the two germline ends. CDR3 length: 15 amino acids.

The chain links TRBV7-3 to TRBJ2-1; the match to TRBD2 covers 9 bases. Germline lookup yields CDR1 SGHTA and CDR2 FQGTGA. The V segment lost 3 bases and the J segment 7 bases; nucleotides outside the gene matches: 10. The CDR3 covers 16 residues. The DNA of the CDR3 is TGTGCCAGCAGCTTTTCGGCTAGCGGGACCCGTAATGAGCAGTTCTTC. Residues: CASSFSASGTRNEQFF. Using reference TRBV7-3 and TRBJ2-1 for the parts outside the CDR3, the full variable domain is GAGVSQTPSNKVTEKGKYVELRCDPISGHTALYWYRQSLGQGPEFLIYFQGTGAADDSGLPNDRFFAVRPEGSVSTLKIQRTERGDSAVYLCASSFSASGTRNEQFFGPGTRLTVL.

This sequence joins TRBV5-4 and TRBJ1-1; TRBD1 might be the D (5 bases). The length of the CDR3 is 15 residues. Germline V gives CDR1 SGHNT, CDR2 YYREEE (reference sequence). V was clipped by 1 base and J by 0 bases, with 10 bases between them. The CDR3, as DNA: TGTGCCAGCAGCTTGATTGGGGGGTTGAACACTGAAGCTTTCTTT. Residues: CASSLIGGLNTEAFF.

V gene TRBV30 combines with J gene TRBJ2-3; 7 nucleotides align to TRBD2. V gave up 8 bases and J gave up 4 bases; unmatched junction bases: 6. Germline V CDR1 and CDR2: GTSNPN, SVGIG (reference sequence). The CDR3 loop spans 12 amino acids. The DNA for the CDR3 is TGTGCCGCTAGACTAGCTGCAGATACGCAGTATTTT. It translates to CAARLAADTQYF.

The rearrangement uses TRBV7-2 and TRBJ1-1; 7 nucleotides align to TRBD1. The CDR3 totals 14 residues. Germline trimming cut 1 base from V and 5 bases from J; bases unmatched to any gene: 4. CDR1 is SGHTA and CDR2 is FQGNSA in the germline V gene. In DNA form, the CDR3 reads TGTGCCAGCAGCTTAGTCAACAGGGGTACTGAAGCTTTCTTT. Its protein is CASSLVNRGTEAFF.

This clone was detected only a few times. This CDR3 is CASSSHRGKFTGELFF. In DNA form, the CDR3 reads TGTGCCAGCAGCTCGCACCGGGGAAAATTCACCGGGGAGCTGTTTTTT. This chain uses TRBV7-3 with TRBJ2-2, with D possibly being TRBD2 (5 bases). The CDR3 has 16 amino acids. Germline lookup yields CDR1 SGHTA and CDR2 FQGTGA. The V end lost 4 bases, the J end lost 4 bases, and 16 bases lay between the germline ends.

This chain uses TRBV7-2 with TRBJ1-5; D is perhaps TRBD1 (5 bases). CDR1 and CDR2 (germline): SGHTA, FQGNSA. This CDR3 contains 13 residues. V lost 3 bases to trimming and J lost 4 bases, with 7 bases between them. CDR3 nucleotides: TGTGCCAGCAGCTTTCAGGGAAATCAGCCCCAGCATTTT. This gives the protein CASSFQGNQPQHF.